The 24 T cell receptor beta chains in this list originate from one sample, sequenced in a study of beta chain features in type 1 diabetes. Study-wide results and limits: Type 1 diabetes patients showed a moderate but significant shortening of TCRB CDR3s in all four CD4+ subsets.

Every isolated RNA sample was fully reverse transcribed, so sequencing captured expressed TCRB transcripts. The protocol was immunoSEQ multiplex PCR, while the TCRdb copy is restricted to in-frame clones and leaves out a portion. The sample has 250,000 to 300,000 clones, approximately 25% seen once. Their antigens remain unidentified. The sequenced sample was naive CD4+ T cells from blood. These receptors originate from a woman aged 25-40 years with type 1 diabetes.

The chain combines TRBV30 with TRBJ2-1, with D perhaps matching TRBD2 (5 bases). The V gene's germline CDR1 is GTSNPN and CDR2 SVGIG (reference sequence). V dropped 0 bases and J dropped 4 bases, with 10 bases sitting between them. CDR3 length: 14 amino acids. CDR3 nucleotides: TGTGCCTGGAGTGTACGGGATCGATACAATGAGCAGTTCTTC. This sequence encodes CAWSVRDRYNEQFF.

This clone was observed a handful of times. The chain recombines TRBV29-1 with TRBJ2-3; 7 nucleotides match TRBD2. This CDR3 region has 14 residues. V lost 5 bases, J lost 8 bases, and 13 bases stayed unmatched. Germline loops: CDR1 SQVTM, CDR2 ANQGSEA. The CDR3 DNA reads TGCAGCGTTCTCGTATGGGGGGGGATCCGTACGCAGTATTTT. Residues: CSVLVWGGIRTQYF.

The J gene is TRBJ2-1, the V gene TRBV5-1, with 11 bases aligning to TRBD2. The V and J ends lost 3 bases and 3 bases, in that order; junction bases with no gene match: 2. This CDR3 contains 15 residues. The V gene's germline CDR1 is SGHRS and CDR2 YFSETQ. CDR3 protein: CASSWGTSGYNEQFF. CDR3 DNA: TGCGCCAGCAGCTGGGGGACTAGCGGCTACAATGAGCAGTTCTTC.

This clone has more than one count but fewer than ten. CDR3 DNA: TGTGCCAGCAGACTAGCGGCCACCGGGGAGCTGTTTTTT. Protein: CASRLAATGELFF. The genes are TRBV9 and TRBJ2-2; 8 positions agree with TRBD2. The CDR3 extends over 13 amino acids. After removal of 5 bases from V and 4 bases from J, the junction contained 1 base not matched to a gene. The V gene's germline CDR1 is SGDLS and CDR2 YYNGEE.

The chain links TRBV6-5 to TRBJ1-1; TRBD1 agrees at 9 bases. Germline V gives CDR1 MNHEY, CDR2 SVGAGI. The CDR3 sequence is 14 residues long. V shed 2 bases and J 7 bases; nucleotides not matched to a gene: 5. Here the CDR3 reads CASSYSSGQGEAFF. CDR3 coding DNA: TGTGCCAGCAGTTACAGCTCGGGACAGGGTGAAGCTTTCTTT.

The chain uses TRBV30 and TRBJ2-1; 7 bases align to TRBD2. The V gene's germline CDR1 is GTSNPN and CDR2 SVGIG (reference sequence). Losses at the gene ends were 0 bases for V and 12 bases for J; bases not matched to a gene: 8. The CDR3 is 13 amino acids. The CDR3 loop reads CAWSVGEASGQFF. The CDR3 DNA is TGTGCCTGGAGTGTAGGGGAGGCTAGCGGGCAGTTCTTC.

In its sample, this clone was seen a few times. The chain has TRBV9 and TRBJ2-1, with 14 bases that match TRBD2. After removal of 0 bases from V and 7 bases from J, the junction contained 3 bases not matched to a gene. CDR3 size: 16 residues. Germline lookup yields CDR1 SGDLS and CDR2 YYNGEE. The CDR3 spells CASSVVGTSGRNEQFF. The CDR3, as DNA: TGTGCCAGCAGCGTAGTTGGGACTAGCGGGAGAAATGAGCAGTTCTTC.

This clone occurred a few times. The chain combines TRBV5-1 with TRBJ2-5, with TRBD2 matching 8 bases. CDR1 and CDR2 (germline): SGHRS, YFSETQ. Germline trimming cut 4 bases from V and 3 bases from J; bases unmatched to any gene: 8. This CDR3 region has 15 residues. CDR3 nucleotide sequence: TGCGCCAGCAGCCTATCCGGGACTAGTGAAGAGACCCAGTACTTC. It yields the protein CASSLSGTSEETQYF.

The gene calls are TRBV4-1 and TRBJ2-1; TRBD2 is a possible D gene (6 bases). Germline V lookup: CDR1 MGHRA, CDR2 YSYEKL. The V and J ends lost 4 bases and 8 bases respectively, with 12 bases between them. The CDR3 covers 13 residues. CDR3 amino acids: CASSRGREHEQFF. The CDR3 DNA follows: TGCGCCAGCAGCCGTGGCCGGGAGCATGAGCAGTTCTTC.

This clone appeared a few times. The rearrangement joins TRBV5-6 to TRBJ2-5; 7 bases map to TRBD2. Germline V gene data show CDR1 as SGHDT and CDR2 as YYEEEE. The CDR3 covers 14 residues. V gave up 1 base and J gave up 3 bases; unmatched junction bases: 3. The CDR3 DNA reads TGTGCCAGCAGCTTGCTGGGGAGGGAAGAGACCCAGTACTTC. Protein sequence: CASSLLGREETQYF. Variable domain in full (rest from reference TRBV5-6 and TRBJ2-5): DAGVTQSPTHLIKTRGQQVTLRCSPKSGHDTVSWYQQALGQGPQFIFQYYEEEERQRGNFPDRFSGHQFPNYSSELNVNALLLGDSALYLCASSLLGREETQYFGPGTRLLVL.

This clone was seen a handful of times. The chain couples TRBV30 to TRBJ2-2; TRBD1 matches 8 bases. The junction had 7 bases not matched to a gene; V was cut back by 7 bases and J by 6 bases. Per germline, CDR1 GTSNPN and CDR2 SVGIG (reference sequence). The CDR3 extends over 13 amino acids. The CDR3 DNA sequence: TGTGCCTTACTTGGACAGGGAGCCGGGGAGCTGTTTTTT. Protein sequence: CALLGQGAGELFF.

The chain links TRBV7-9 to TRBJ2-7, with D perhaps TRBD1 (6 bases). Germline V gene sequence: CDR1 SEHNR, CDR2 FQNEAQ (reference sequence). V gave up 1 base and J gave up 4 bases, with 20 bases separating them. The CDR3 sequence is 17 residues long. CDR3 sequence reads: CASSLGQGLSTFYEQYF. The CDR3 DNA reads TGTGCCAGCAGCTTAGGGCAGGGGTTGAGTACTTTTTACGAGCAGTACTTC.

This clone was counted only a few times. V is TRBV29-1 and J is TRBJ1-3; no firm D call. V was pared by 4 bases and J by 4 bases, with 11 bases between. Looked up from germline, CDR1 is SQVTM and CDR2 is ANQGSEA. The CDR3 runs to 13 residues. The CDR3 protein is CSVGFTTGNTIYF. The CDR3 coding sequence is TGCAGCGTTGGGTTCACAACAGGAAACACCATATATTTT.

This clone has just a few counts. This CDR3 reads CASSSGQGWYEQYF. The CDR3 region has the DNA TGTGCCAGCAGCTCCGGACAGGGATGGTACGAGCAGTACTTC. V usage is TRBV6-5 and J usage is TRBJ2-7, with 8 bases aligning to TRBD1. The CDR3 is made up of 14 amino acids. Trimming at V came to 6 bases and at J to 4 bases, leaving 8 bases not matched to a gene. Germline V lookup: CDR1 MNHEY, CDR2 SVGAGI.

This clone showed up just once. J is TRBJ2-1 and V is TRBV5-1; 11 nucleotides align to TRBD2. The CDR3 extends over 13 amino acids. Germline assignment: CDR1 SGHRS and CDR2 YFSETQ. Trimming at V came to 6 bases and at J to 8 bases, leaving 4 bases not matched to a gene. The CDR3 protein is CASILAGGHEQFF. As DNA, the CDR3 is TGCGCCAGCATCCTAGCGGGAGGCCATGAGCAGTTCTTC. Combining the CDR3 with reference TRBV5-1 and TRBJ2-1 gives the whole variable domain KAGVTQTPRYLIKTRGQQVTLSCSPISGHRSVSWYQQTPGQGLQFLFEYFSETQRNKGNFPGRFSGRQFSNSRSEMNVSTLELGDSALYLCASILAGGHEQFFGPGTRLTVL.

This clone was seen a handful of times. The V gene is TRBV6-6, the J gene TRBJ2-4; D is possibly TRBD1 (6 bases). The CDR3 extends over 13 amino acids. Looked up from germline, CDR1 is MNHNY and CDR2 is SVGAGI (reference sequence). V lost 2 bases, J lost 7 bases, and 9 bases lay in between. The CDR3 reads CASSYPQGNIQYF. The CDR3 coding sequence is TGTGCCAGCAGTTACCCCCAGGGGAACATTCAGTACTTC.

This chain connects TRBV5-4 to TRBJ2-2; maybe TRBD1 (6 bases). This CDR3 is 14 amino acids long. Trimming pared 4 bases from V and 5 bases from J, leaving 12 bases between. The germline gives CDR1 SGHNT, CDR2 YYREEE (reference sequence). The CDR3 region is CASSVGQITGELFF. DNA of the CDR3: TGTGCCAGCAGCGTTGGACAGATAACCGGGGAGCTGTTTTTT.

The sample holds a few counts of this clone. J is TRBJ2-1 and V is TRBV4-1, with TRBD2 matching over 11 bases. This CDR3 has 18 amino acids. After removal of 0 bases from V and 4 bases from J, the junction contained 8 bases not matched to a gene. The germline V gene has CDR1 MGHRA and CDR2 YSYEKL. The CDR3 reads CASSQDRTGLAAYNEQFF. The CDR3 DNA follows: TGCGCCAGCAGCCAAGATCGTACGGGACTAGCGGCGTACAATGAGCAGTTCTTC.

This clone was found a few times. V is TRBV29-1 and J is TRBJ2-1; 11 bases fit TRBD2. Germline values: CDR1 SQVTM, CDR2 ANQGSEA. V was pared by 3 bases and J by 6 bases, with 4 bases of the junction left unmatched. There are 14 residues in the CDR3. The CDR3 sequence: CSVDPLAGGNEQFF. The CDR3 DNA sequence: TGCAGCGTTGATCCCCTAGCGGGAGGCAATGAGCAGTTCTTC.

The genes are TRBV5-6 and TRBJ2-5; 8 bases line up with TRBD2. Trimming cost V 1 base and J 5 bases; bases outside gene matches: 10. The CDR3 consists of 16 residues. The V gene's germline CDR1 is SGHDT and CDR2 YYEEEE. This chain's CDR3 is CASSLRAGGGFETQYF. CDR3 nucleotides: TGTGCCAGCAGCTTGCGGGCGGGAGGAGGCTTTGAGACCCAGTACTTC.

This sequence joins TRBV30 and TRBJ1-1; D gene uncertain. V gave up 2 bases and J gave up 9 bases, with 10 bases separating them. This CDR3 spans 11 amino acids. Germline CDR1 is GTSNPN and CDR2 is SVGIG (reference sequence). CDR3: CAWSRLSKAFF. CDR3 coding DNA: TGTGCCTGGAGTCGGTTATCGAAAGCTTTCTTT. The full variable domain, its missing parts supplied by reference TRBV30 and TRBJ1-1, is SQTIHQWPATLVQPVGSPLSLECTVEGTSNPNLYWYRQAAGRGLQLLFYSVGIGQISSEVPQNLSASRPQDRQFILSSKKLLLSDSGFYLCAWSRLSKAFFGQGTRLTVV.

CDR3 protein: CAWSALLGRDSSYEQYF. CDR3 DNA: TGTGCCTGGAGTGCTCTCCTAGGGCGTGACAGCTCCTACGAGCAGTACTTC. This chain connects TRBV30 to TRBJ2-7; weak D call: TRBD1 (5 bases). Per germline, CDR1 GTSNPN and CDR2 SVGIG (reference sequence). CDR3 length: 17 residues. V was shortened by 1 base and J by 0 bases, with 19 bases between the two germline ends.

In its sample, this clone was seen a few times. The rearrangement uses TRBV29-1 and TRBJ2-3; tentatively, D is TRBD1 (5 bases). There are 15 residues in the CDR3. Germline V gene data show CDR1 as SQVTM and CDR2 as ANQGSEA. V was shortened by 4 bases and J by 1 base, with 15 bases between the two germline ends. CDR3 sequence reads: CSVVRQGRGTDTQYF. As DNA, the CDR3 is TGCAGCGTTGTCAGGCAGGGAAGGGGCACAGATACGCAGTATTTT.

The chain has TRBV15 and TRBJ1-2; D may be TRBD1 (6 bases). Germline CDR1 reads LNHNV; CDR2 reads YYDKDF (reference sequence). The CDR3 is 16 residues long. V was trimmed by 2 bases and J by 2 bases, leaving 15 bases between them. The CDR3 bases are TGTGCCACCAGCAGATACAGGGAGGGAACCAACTATGGCTACACCTTC. Its translation is CATSRYREGTNYGYTF.